This TCR beta chain derives from a study of T cell repertoires in cytomegalovirus infection. Study summary: The authors relied on CMV epitopes, both recently identified HLA-C-restricted and well-studied HLA-B-restricted.

A remark on this clonotype: What it binds is unknown.

TCRdb redid the calling of the reads with MiXCR, one entry per CDR3 protein. The sample has over 55,000 distinct CDR3 sequences, 20% to 25% seen once. The J segment lost 3 bases and the V segment lost 1 base, leaving 9 bases of the junction unmatched. Germline values: CDR1 MGHRA, CDR2 YSYEKL. CDR3 length: 17 amino acids. This clonotype was obtained from a human donor in good health (CMV status not recorded). Some clones in this sample may be carry-over from other donors' samples. Sequencing used CD8+ T cells from cultured PBMCs, obtained from culture after CMV antigen stimulation. The chain uses TRBV4-1 and TRBJ2-1, with TRBD2 identical over 7 bases. As DNA, the CDR3 is TGCGCCAGCAGCCAAGGCCCGCGGAGCGGGAACTACAATGAGCAGTTCTTC. Its translation is CASSQGPRSGNYNEQFF.